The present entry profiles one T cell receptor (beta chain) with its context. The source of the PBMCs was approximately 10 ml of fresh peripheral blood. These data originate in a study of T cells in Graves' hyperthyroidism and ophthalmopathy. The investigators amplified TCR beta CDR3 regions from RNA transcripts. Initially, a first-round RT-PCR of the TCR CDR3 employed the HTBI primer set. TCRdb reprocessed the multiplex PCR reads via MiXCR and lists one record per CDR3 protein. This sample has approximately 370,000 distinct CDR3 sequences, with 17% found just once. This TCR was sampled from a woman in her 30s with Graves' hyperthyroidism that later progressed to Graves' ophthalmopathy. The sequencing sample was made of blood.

CDR3 bases: TGTGCCAGCGGAAACAGGGGTTTCTACGAGCAGTACTTC. Translated, it gives CASGNRGFYEQYF. The chain couples TRBV28 to TRBJ2-7; TRBD1 matches 7 bases. V trimming: 8 bases; J trimming: 3 bases; junction bases outside the gene matches: 7. The V gene's germline CDR1 is MDHEN and CDR2 SYDVKM. This CDR3 is 13 amino acids long.